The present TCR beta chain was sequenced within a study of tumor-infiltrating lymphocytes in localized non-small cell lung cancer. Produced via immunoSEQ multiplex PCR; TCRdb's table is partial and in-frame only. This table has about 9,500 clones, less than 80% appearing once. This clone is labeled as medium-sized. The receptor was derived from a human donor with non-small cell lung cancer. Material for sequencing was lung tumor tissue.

The CDR3 nucleotides read TGTGCCAGTTCGGACAGCCCAAATAATTCACCCCTCCACTTT. This encodes CASSDSPNNSPLHF. The V call is TRBV19, the J call TRBJ1-6; tentative D call: TRBD1 (6 bases). CDR1 and CDR2 from the germline V gene are LNHDA and SQIVND (reference sequence). V dropped 8 bases and J dropped 5 bases, with 13 bases sitting between them. The CDR3 loop spans 14 amino acids.